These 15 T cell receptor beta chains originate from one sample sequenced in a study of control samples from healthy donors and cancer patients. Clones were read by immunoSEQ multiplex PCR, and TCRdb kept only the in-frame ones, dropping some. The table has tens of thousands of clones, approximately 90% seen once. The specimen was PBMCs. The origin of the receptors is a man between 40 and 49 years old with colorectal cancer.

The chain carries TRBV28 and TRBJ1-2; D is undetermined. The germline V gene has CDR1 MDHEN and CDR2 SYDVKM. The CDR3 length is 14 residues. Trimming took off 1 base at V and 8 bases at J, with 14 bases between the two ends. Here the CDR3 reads CASSLSVRYGGYTF. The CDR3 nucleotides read TGTGCCAGCAGTTTATCTGTCAGATATGGCGGCTACACCTTC.

CDR3 protein: CASSPGWASREQYF. The CDR3 nucleotides are TGTGCCAGCAGCCCCGGGTGGGCCTCGAGGGAGCAGTACTTC. The V and J genes are TRBV9 and TRBJ2-7; D is unresolved. CDR1 and CDR2 from the germline V gene are SGDLS and YYNGEE. V lost 4 bases, J lost 7 bases, and 18 bases lay in between. The CDR3 loop spans 14 amino acids. The full variable domain, rest sourced from reference TRBV9 and TRBJ2-7, is DSGVTQTPKHLITATGQRVTLRCSPRSGDLSVYWYQQSLDQGLQFLIQYYNGEERAKGNILERFSAQQFPDLHSELNLSSLELGDSALYFCASSPGWASREQYFGPGTRLTVT.

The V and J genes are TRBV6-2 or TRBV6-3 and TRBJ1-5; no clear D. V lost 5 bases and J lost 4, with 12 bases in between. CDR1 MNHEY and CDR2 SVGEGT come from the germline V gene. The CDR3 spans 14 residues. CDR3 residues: CASSRTQGNQPQHF. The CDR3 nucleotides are TGTGCCAGCAGTCGCACCCAAGGTAATCAGCCCCAGCATTTT.

The DNA of the CDR3 is TGTGCCAGCAGCGACCATTTGGGAGTTCGCACAGATACGCAGTATTTT. It is translated as CASSDHLGVRTDTQYF. This rearrangement joins TRBV7-9 to TRBJ2-3; D possibly corresponds to TRBD2 (5 bases). The germline V gene has CDR1 SEHNR and CDR2 FQNEAQ (reference sequence). The CDR3 length is 16 residues. V was trimmed by 5 bases and J by 1 base, leaving 16 bases between them.

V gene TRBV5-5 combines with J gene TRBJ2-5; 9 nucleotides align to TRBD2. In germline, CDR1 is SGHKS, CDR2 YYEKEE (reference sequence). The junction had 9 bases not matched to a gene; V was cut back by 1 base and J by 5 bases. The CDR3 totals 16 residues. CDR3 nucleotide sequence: TGTGCCAGCAGCTTGACGACTAGCGGAGGCCGGGAGACCCAGTACTTC. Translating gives CASSLTTSGGRETQYF.

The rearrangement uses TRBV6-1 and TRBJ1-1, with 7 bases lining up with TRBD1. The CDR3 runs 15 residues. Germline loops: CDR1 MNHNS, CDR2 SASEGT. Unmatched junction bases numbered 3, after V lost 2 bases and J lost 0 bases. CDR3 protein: CASSERQGLNTEAFF. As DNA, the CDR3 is TGTGCCAGCAGTGAAAGACAGGGACTGAACACTGAAGCTTTCTTT.

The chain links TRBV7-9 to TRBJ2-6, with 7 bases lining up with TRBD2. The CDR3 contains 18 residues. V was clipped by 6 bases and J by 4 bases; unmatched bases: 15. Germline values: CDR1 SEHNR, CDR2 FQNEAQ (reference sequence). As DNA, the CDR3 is TGTGCCAGCAGAATCTCTAGCGGCCTCACCTCCGGGGCCAACGTCCTGACTTTC. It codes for CASRISSGLTSGANVLTF.

The CDR3 bases are TGTGCCAGTTTAAATGTGTACGAGCAGTACTTC. It translates to CASLNVYEQYF. V gene TRBV28 combines with J gene TRBJ2-7; D unresolved. Germline-derived CDR1 and CDR2 are MDHEN and SYDVKM. Trimming cost V 9 bases and J 4 bases, with 10 bases left between them. CDR3 length: 11 residues.

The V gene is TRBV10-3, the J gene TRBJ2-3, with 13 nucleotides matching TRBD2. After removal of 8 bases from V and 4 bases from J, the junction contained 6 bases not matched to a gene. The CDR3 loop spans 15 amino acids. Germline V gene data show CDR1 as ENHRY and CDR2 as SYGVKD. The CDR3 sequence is CAIGGLAGVPDTQYF. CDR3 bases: TGTGCCATCGGCGGACTAGCGGGAGTCCCAGATACGCAGTATTTT.

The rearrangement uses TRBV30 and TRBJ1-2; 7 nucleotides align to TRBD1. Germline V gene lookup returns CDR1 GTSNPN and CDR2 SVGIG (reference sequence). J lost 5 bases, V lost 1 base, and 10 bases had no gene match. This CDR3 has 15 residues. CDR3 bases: TGTGCCTGGAGTGACACAGGGGCCAACCCGTATGGCTACACCTTC. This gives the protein CAWSDTGANPYGYTF. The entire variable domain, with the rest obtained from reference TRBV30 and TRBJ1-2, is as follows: SQTIHQWPATLVQPVGSPLSLECTVEGTSNPNLYWYRQAAGRGLQLLFYSVGIGQISSEVPQNLSASRPQDRQFILSSKKLLLSDSGFYLCAWSDTGANPYGYTFGSGTRLTVV.

CDR3 loop: CASSPQGDQPQHF. DNA of the CDR3: TGTGCCAGCTCACCACAGGGTGATCAGCCCCAGCATTTT. J is TRBJ1-5 and V is TRBV18; D is unclear. The CDR3 totals 13 residues. The ends were cut back, 1 base at V and 5 bases at J, with 6 bases in the middle. Per germline, CDR1 KGHSH and CDR2 LQKENI.

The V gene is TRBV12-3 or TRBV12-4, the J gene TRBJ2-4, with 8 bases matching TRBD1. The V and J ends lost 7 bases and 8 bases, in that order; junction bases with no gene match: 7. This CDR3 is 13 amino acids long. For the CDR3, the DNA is TGTGCCAGCACCCAACAGGGGGTTGACATTCAGTACTTC. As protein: CASTQQGVDIQYF.

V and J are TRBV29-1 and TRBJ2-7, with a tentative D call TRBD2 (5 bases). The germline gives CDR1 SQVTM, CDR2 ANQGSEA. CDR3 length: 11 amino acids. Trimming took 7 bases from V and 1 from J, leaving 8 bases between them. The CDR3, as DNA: TGCAGCGCTCGGGGATCCTACGAGCAGTACTTC. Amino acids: CSARGSYEQYF.

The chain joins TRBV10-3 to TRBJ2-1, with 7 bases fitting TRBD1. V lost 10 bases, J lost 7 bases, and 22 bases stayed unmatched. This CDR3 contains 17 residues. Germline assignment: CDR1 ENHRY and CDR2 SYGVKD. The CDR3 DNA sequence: TGTGCCACCAGGCTAGACGAGGGGGCCCGGAGTAGGAATGAGCAGTTCTTC. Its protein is CATRLDEGARSRNEQFF.

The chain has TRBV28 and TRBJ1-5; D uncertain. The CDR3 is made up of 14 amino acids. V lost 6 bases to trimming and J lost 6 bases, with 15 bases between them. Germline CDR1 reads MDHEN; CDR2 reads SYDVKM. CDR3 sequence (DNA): TGTGCCAGCAGCACAAGGAGGGATCTTCAGCCCCAGCATTTT. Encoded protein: CASSTRRDLQPQHF.